A selection of T cell receptor beta chains follows, all from one sample in a study of patients and donors after allogeneic stem cell transplantation. From the RT-PCR reads, TCRdb called clonotypes with MiXCR, one entry per CDR3 protein. Here the sample spans some 150,000 distinct CDR3 sequences, about 36% being singletons. The sequenced sample was blood, either unsorted or a sorted T cell fraction (not recorded which). These receptors were collected from a human donor who was either an allogeneic HSCT recipient or a stem cell or donor lymphocyte infusion donor (not recorded which). It is not recorded whose cells these are; they may come from a transplant donor. Both conserved end residues are part of each CDR3. Fields, in order: clone size, CDR3 length, J gene, V gene, D gene, CDR3 DNA, CDR3 protein. A D gene is named only where the DNA matches it firmly. Size values are once, few and many counts, or a class for expanded clones, and some rows have none.

>few|15|TRBJ1-2|TRBV7-9|TRBD1
TGTGCCAGCAGCTTTTGGACAGGGGGCGGCTATGGCTACACCTTC
CASSFWTGGGYGYTF
>many|13|TRBJ2-3|TRBV7-2|.
TGTGCCAGCAGCTTACGAACCTTACCTCCGCAGTATTTT
CASSLRTLPPQYF
>.|12|TRBJ1-2|TRBV9|.
TGTGCCAGCAGCGTAGACCCCTATGGCTACACCTTC
CASSVDPYGYTF
>.|15|TRBJ1-6|TRBV6-2/TRBV6-3|.
TGTGCCAGCAGACTACAGGGTCGGATAGATTCACCCCTCCACTTT
CASRLQGRIDSPLHF
>.|13|TRBJ2-7|TRBV20-1|.
TGCAGTGCTAGCGGGCCGATCCTTTACGAGCAGTACTTC
CSASGPILYEQYF
>.|14|TRBJ1-5|TRBV20-1|TRBD1
TGCAGTGCCCGGGACAGGGGGTCTATTCAGCCCCAGCATTTT
CSARDRGSIQPQHF
>.|15|TRBJ1-1|TRBV18|.
TGTGCCAGCTCACCATCGGAACGGACGAACACTGAAGCTTTCTTT
CASSPSERTNTEAFF
>few|15|TRBJ1-5|TRBV27|.
TGTGCCAGCAGCACATACGGGGGTGGCAATCAGCCCCAGCATTTT
CASSTYGGGNQPQHF
>.|11|TRBJ2-7|TRBV2|.
TGTGCCAGCAGTGAACCCGACGAGCAGTACTTC
CASSEPDEQYF
>.|16|TRBJ1-1|TRBV4-1|.
TGCGCCAGCAGCCAATATTTTGGACAGACGAACACTGAAGCTTTCTTT
CASSQYFGQTNTEAFF
>.|16|TRBJ1-3|TRBV13|TRBD1
TGTGCCAGCAGCATCCGGGACAGGGTATTCGGAAACACCATATATTTT
CASSIRDRVFGNTIYF
>.|15|TRBJ2-1|TRBV6-2/TRBV6-3|.
TGTGCCAGCAGTTATTTGCGGGGTCAGATGGATGAGCAGTTCTTC
CASSYLRGQMDEQFF
>once|14|TRBJ1-2|TRBV6-5|.
TGTGCCAGCAGTTACGAGGGGGGCAGATATGGCTACACCTTC
CASSYEGGRYGYTF
>few|14|TRBJ1-1|TRBV6-6|TRBD1
TGTGCCAGCAACCCTACAGGGGCGGGCACTGAAGCTTTCTTT
CASNPTGAGTEAFF
>few|12|TRBJ1-1|TRBV20-1|.
TGCAGTGCTTCCGCACAGAACACTGAAGCTTTCTTT
CSASAQNTEAFF
>.|17|TRBJ1-6|TRBV20-1|.
TGCAGTGCTAGGGATGGGCAGGGTTTCTCCTATAATTCACCCCTCCACTTT
CSARDGQGFSYNSPLHF
>few|11|TRBJ2-3|TRBV12-3/TRBV12-4|.
TGTGCCAGCAGGACGAGAGATACGCAGTATTTT
CASRTRDTQYF
>once|21|TRBJ2-2|TRBV5-1|.
TGCGCCAGCAGCTTGGTTCTTGGTTTAGGGAAAGGTCAACCGAACACCGGGGAGCTGTTTTTT
CASSLVLGLGKGQPNTGELFF
>once|14|TRBJ1-3|TRBV12-3/TRBV12-4|.
TGTGCCAGCGGGGCTTCCAGGGGAGGAAACACCATATATTTT
CASGASRGGNTIYF
>.|18|TRBJ1-2|TRBV5-1|.
TGCGCCAGCAGCTTGGCAGTTTCCCTGGACAGACCTAACTATGGCTACACCTTC
CASSLAVSLDRPNYGYTF
>few|12|TRBJ2-1|TRBV28|.
TGTGCCAGCAGTTTAGCAAGTAATGAGCAGTTCTTC
CASSLASNEQFF
>few|14|TRBJ2-2|TRBV28|TRBD1
TGTGCCAGCAGTACCGGGACAGACACCGGGGAGCTGTTTTTT
CASSTGTDTGELFF
>.|14|TRBJ2-5|TRBV6-2/TRBV6-3|TRBD2
TGTGCCAGCAGTTACGGACTAGCAACAGAGACCCAGTACTTC
CASSYGLATETQYF
>.|17|TRBJ1-2|TRBV28|TRBD1
TGTGCCAGCAGGCCAACTGCGGGACAGGGGGGGACTGGTGGCTACACCTTC
CASRPTAGQGGTGGYTF
>.|14|TRBJ1-4|TRBV20-1|.
TGCAGTGCTCCCCTACGAGCAACTAATGAAAAACTGTTTTTT
CSAPLRATNEKLFF
>.|14|TRBJ2-2|TRBV27|.
TGTGCCAGCAGTATCTCTCACAGCACCGGGGAGCTGTTTTTT
CASSISHSTGELFF
>.|14|TRBJ1-4|TRBV12-3/TRBV12-4|.
TGTGCCAGCAGTCCAGGCACCTCTAATGAAAAACTGTTTTTT
CASSPGTSNEKLFF
>.|15|TRBJ1-5|TRBV27|.
TGTGCCAGCAGTTTCCTCTCTTCGGGCAGTCAGCCCCAGCATTTT
CASSFLSSGSQPQHF
>.|14|TRBJ1-4|TRBV20-1|.
TGCAGTGCTAGCAGAGTTGCAACTAATGAAAAACTGTTTTTT
CSASRVATNEKLFF
>.|15|TRBJ1-6|TRBV5-1|.
TGCGCCAGCAGATTTACCGGGACGGACCCGTCACCCCTCCACTTT
CASRFTGTDPSPLHF
>few|16|TRBJ2-3|TRBV4-3|.
TGCGCCAGCAGCCTGATGACAGGTTCTAGCACAGATACGCAGTATTTT
CASSLMTGSSTDTQYF